The clone carrying this T cell receptor beta chain was counted at least ten times. Its specificity is unknown. The cohort excluded patients with autoimmune disease history or systemic immunosuppression. This sample is part of a study of OX40 agonist ivuxolimab in advanced cancers. The wider study: Treatment of patients was with ivuxolimab, an agonistic anti-OX40 (CD134) antibody. Of mixed ages from 23 to 79 and averaging about 60 years, the group was 65% to 85% male.

The CDR3 runs 12 residues. V was clipped by 5 bases and J by 7 bases, with 11 bases between them. Germline V gives CDR1 SNHLY, CDR2 FYNNEI. This table comes from immunoSEQ multiplex PCR, and its TCRdb copy is limited to in-frame clones, with some not included. The repertoire holds 6,000 to 9,500 clones, with over 60% as singletons. Overall study findings and caveats: There were also nonresponders showing low normalized T-cell clonal expansion.

This clonotype was sampled from an adult with an advanced solid tumor such as melanoma, head and neck, liver or kidney cancer. This chain uses TRBV2 with TRBJ1-1; D ambiguous. This sample comprised CD4+ or CD8+ T cells sorted from blood, obtained in a trial of the OX40 agonist ivuxolimab. The CDR3 bases are TGTGCCAGCAGTCCGGGATTTAATGAAGCTTTCTTT. It encodes CASSPGFNEAFF.